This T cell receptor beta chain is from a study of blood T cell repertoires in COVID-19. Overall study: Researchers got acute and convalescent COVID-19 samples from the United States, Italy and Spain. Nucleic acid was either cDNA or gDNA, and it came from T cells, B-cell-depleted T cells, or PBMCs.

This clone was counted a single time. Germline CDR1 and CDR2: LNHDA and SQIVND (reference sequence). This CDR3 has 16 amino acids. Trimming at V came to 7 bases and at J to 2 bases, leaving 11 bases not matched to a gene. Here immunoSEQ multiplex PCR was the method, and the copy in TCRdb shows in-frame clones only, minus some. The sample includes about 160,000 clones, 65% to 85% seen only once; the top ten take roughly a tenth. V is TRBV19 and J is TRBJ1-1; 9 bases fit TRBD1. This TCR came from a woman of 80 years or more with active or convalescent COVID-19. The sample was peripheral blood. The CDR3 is CASIWKQGADNTEAFF. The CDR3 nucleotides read TGTGCCAGTATTTGGAAACAGGGGGCGGATAACACTGAAGCTTTCTTT.